Listed below are T cell receptor beta chains from one sample, sequenced in a study of T cells after yellow fever vaccination. Using its own MiXCR run on the 5' RACE reads, TCRdb lists one record per CDR3 protein. The sample carries 400,000 or so distinct CDR3 sequences, about 19% recorded once. Sequences were derived from PBMCs, sampled before the yellow fever booster vaccination. Source of these receptors: a man between 18 and 29 years old who received the YFV17D yellow fever vaccine. The CDR3 runs from the conserved cysteine through the conserved F or W. Each record gives: clone size, V gene, CDR3 length, D gene, J gene, CDR3 protein, CDR3 DNA. D genes are given only for firm matches. The size entry is marked missing in some rows and otherwise reads once, few, many or a size class.

-	TRBV6-5	15	TRBD1	TRBJ1-5	CASSSTGGWVQPQHF	TGTGCCAGCAGTTCGACAGGGGGCTGGGTTCAGCCCCAGCATTTT
few	TRBV7-8	13	TRBD2	TRBJ2-7	CASSVGGALEQYF	TGTGCCAGCAGCGTCGGGGGGGCCCTCGAGCAGTACTTC
many	TRBV12-3/TRBV12-4	14	TRBD1	TRBJ2-1	CASSYRGLDNEQFF	TGTGCCAGCAGCTACAGGGGTTTGGACAATGAGCAGTTCTTC
many	TRBV25-1	14	TRBD1	TRBJ1-4	CASSGDREVEKLFF	TGTGCCAGCAGTGGGGACAGGGAGGTTGAAAAACTGTTTTTT
-	TRBV6-5	13	TRBD1	TRBJ2-3	CASRQGTTDTQYF	TGTGCCAGCCGACAGGGGACCACAGATACGCAGTATTTT
few	TRBV7-2	14	TRBD2	TRBJ2-3	CASSPGLAIDTQYF	TGTGCCAGCAGCCCGGGACTAGCGATAGATACGCAGTATTTT
-	TRBV6-1	14	TRBD1	TRBJ1-2	CASSEGQGAYGYTF	TGTGCCAGCAGTGAGGGACAGGGGGCCTATGGCTACACCTTC
few	TRBV28	15	-	TRBJ2-5	CASSLLQGEGETQYF	TGTGCCAGCAGTTTATTACAGGGAGAAGGGGAGACCCAGTACTTC
few	TRBV14	15	TRBD1	TRBJ1-6	CASSQGQGPLSPLHF	TGTGCCAGCAGCCAAGGACAGGGTCCGTTGTCACCCCTCCACTTT
few	TRBV6-5	12	-	TRBJ1-6	CASSYSTGPLHF	TGTGCCAGCAGTTACTCGACGGGACCCCTCCACTTT
many	TRBV4-1	15	TRBD2	TRBJ2-5	CASSQETSGQETQYF	TGCGCCAGCAGCCAAGAGACTAGCGGCCAAGAGACCCAGTACTTC